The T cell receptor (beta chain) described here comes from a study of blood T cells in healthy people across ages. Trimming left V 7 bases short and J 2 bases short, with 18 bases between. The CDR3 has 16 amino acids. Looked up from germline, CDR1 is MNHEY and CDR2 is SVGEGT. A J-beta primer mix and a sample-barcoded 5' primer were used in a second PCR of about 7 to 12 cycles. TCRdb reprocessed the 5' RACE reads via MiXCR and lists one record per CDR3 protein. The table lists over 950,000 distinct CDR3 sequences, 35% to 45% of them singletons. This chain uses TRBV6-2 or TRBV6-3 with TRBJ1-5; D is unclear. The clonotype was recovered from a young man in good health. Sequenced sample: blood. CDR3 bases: TGTGCCAGCAAAGCCTTCCAAGGGCAGGGCAATCAGCCCCAGCATTTT. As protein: CASKAFQGQGNQPQHF.